The clone carrying this T cell receptor beta chain was seen a few times. Its specificity is not known. This specimen comes from a study of Graves' ophthalmopathy and Graves' hyperthyroidism. Broader study findings: The majority of expanded thyroid clonotypes above 0.001 frequency also occurred in blood. The model's prediction of ophthalmopathy progression had 65% to 71% sensitivity and 72% to 85% specificity.

The authors amplified TCR beta CDR3 regions from RNA transcripts. RT-PCR with HTBI primers came first, then second-round multiplex PCR. TCRdb ran MiXCR on the multiplex PCR reads and lists one entry per CDR3 protein. The sample contains approximately 380,000 distinct CDR3 sequences, roughly 21% of which appear only once. Over 18 months of follow-up, stable hyperthyroidism required that no ophthalmopathy appear. Out of about 11 ml of fresh peripheral blood, PBMCs were obtained. Germline V gene lookup returns CDR1 MDHEN and CDR2 SYDVKM. Trimming stripped 2 bases from V and 2 bases from J, with 13 bases between. The CDR3 runs to 15 residues.

The rearrangement uses TRBV28 and TRBJ2-7, with a weak D call TRBD2 (8 bases). The receptor's source is a woman under 30 with stable Graves' hyperthyroidism. The sample consisted of peripheral blood. The CDR3 DNA is TGTGCCAGCAGTTTAGTAGCGGGACAGACCTACGAGCAGTACTTC. It encodes CASSLVAGQTYEQYF.